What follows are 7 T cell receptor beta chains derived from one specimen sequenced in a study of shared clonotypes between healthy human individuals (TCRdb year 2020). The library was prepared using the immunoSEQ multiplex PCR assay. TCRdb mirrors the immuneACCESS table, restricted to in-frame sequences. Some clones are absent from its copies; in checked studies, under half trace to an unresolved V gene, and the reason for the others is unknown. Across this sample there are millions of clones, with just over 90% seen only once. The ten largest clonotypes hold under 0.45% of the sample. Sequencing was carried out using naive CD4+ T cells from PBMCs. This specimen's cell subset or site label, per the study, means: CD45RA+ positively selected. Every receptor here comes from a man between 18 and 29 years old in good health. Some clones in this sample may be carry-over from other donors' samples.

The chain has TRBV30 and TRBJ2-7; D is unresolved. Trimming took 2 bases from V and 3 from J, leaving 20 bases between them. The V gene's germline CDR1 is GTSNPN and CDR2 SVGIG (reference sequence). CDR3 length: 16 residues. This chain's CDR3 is CAWSPYRGGVHYEQYF. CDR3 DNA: TGTGCCTGGAGTCCCTACCGAGGCGGAGTACACTACGAGCAGTACTTC.

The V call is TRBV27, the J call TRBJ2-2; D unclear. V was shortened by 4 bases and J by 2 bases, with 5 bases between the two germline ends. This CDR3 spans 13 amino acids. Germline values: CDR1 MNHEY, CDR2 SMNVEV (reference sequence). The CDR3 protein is CASSYYNTGELFF. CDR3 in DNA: TGTGCCAGCAGTTATTACAACACCGGGGAGCTGTTTTTT.

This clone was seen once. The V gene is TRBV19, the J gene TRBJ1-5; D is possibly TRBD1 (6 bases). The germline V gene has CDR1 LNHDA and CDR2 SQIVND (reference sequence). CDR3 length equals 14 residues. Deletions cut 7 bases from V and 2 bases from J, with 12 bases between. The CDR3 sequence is CASKTQGGNQPQHF. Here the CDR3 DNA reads TGTGCCAGTAAAACACAGGGAGGCAATCAGCCCCAGCATTTT.

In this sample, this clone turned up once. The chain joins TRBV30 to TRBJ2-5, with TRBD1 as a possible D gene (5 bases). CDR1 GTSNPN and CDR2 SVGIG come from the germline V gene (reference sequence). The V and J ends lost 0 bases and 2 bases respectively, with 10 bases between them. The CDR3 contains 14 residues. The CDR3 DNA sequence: TGTGCCTGGAGTGTTGGGGCCTTGCAAGAGACCCAGTACTTC. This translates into CAWSVGALQETQYF.

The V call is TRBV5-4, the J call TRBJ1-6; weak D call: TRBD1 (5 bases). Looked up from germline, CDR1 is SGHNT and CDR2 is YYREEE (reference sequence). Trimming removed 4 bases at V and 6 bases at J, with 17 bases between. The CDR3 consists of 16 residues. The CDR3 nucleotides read TGTGCCAGCAGCCCCGGGACGGTTGGTGGTAATTCACCCCTCCACTTT. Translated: CASSPGTVGGNSPLHF.

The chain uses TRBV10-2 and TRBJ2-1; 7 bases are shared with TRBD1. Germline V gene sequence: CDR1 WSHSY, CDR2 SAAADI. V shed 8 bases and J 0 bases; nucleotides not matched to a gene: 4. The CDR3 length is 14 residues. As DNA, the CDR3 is TGCGCCAGCGGGACAGACCTCTCCTACAATGAGCAGTTCTTC. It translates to CASGTDLSYNEQFF.

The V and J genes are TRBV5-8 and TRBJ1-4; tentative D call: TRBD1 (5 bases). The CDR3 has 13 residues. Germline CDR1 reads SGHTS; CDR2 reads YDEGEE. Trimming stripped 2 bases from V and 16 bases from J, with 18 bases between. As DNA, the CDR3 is TGTGCCAGCAGCTTAACAGCTTCGACAGTTCCGTTTTTT. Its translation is CASSLTASTVPFF.